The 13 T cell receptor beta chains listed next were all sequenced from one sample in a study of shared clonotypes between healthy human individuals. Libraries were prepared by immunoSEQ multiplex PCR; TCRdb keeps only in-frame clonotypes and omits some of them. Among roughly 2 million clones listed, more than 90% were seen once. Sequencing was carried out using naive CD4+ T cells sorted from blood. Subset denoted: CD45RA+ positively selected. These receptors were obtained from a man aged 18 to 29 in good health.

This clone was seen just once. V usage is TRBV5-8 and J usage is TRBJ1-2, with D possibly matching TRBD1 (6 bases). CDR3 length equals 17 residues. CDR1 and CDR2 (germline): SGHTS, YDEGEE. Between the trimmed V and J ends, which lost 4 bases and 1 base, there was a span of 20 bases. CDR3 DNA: TGTGCCAGCAGCCCTGGACAGTCTACCCACCATAACTATGGCTACACCTTC. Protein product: CASSPGQSTHHNYGYTF.

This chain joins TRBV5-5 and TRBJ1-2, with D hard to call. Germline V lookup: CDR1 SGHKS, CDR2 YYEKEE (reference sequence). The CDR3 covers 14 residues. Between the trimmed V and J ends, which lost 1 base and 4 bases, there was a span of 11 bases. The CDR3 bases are TGTGCCAGCAGCTTGAAGGCGGGTGGCTATGGCTACACCTTC. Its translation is CASSLKAGGYGYTF.

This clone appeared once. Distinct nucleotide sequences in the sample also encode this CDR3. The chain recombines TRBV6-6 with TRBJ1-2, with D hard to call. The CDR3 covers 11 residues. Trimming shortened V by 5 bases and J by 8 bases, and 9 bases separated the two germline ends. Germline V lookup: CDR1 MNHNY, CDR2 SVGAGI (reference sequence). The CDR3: CASSPGGGYTF. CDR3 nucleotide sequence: TGTGCCAGCAGTCCCGGAGGGGGCTACACCTTC.

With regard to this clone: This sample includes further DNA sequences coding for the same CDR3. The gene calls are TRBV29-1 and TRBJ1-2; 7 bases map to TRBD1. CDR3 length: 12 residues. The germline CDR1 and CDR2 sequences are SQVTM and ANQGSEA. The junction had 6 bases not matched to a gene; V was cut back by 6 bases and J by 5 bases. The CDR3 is CSVRQGSYGYTF. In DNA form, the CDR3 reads TGCAGCGTCCGACAGGGTTCGTATGGCTACACCTTC.

Written as DNA, the CDR3 is TGTGCCAGCAGCGCCAGCAGGCGGGCCATACCCTACGAGCAGTACTTC. It encodes CASSASRRAIPYEQYF. This chain uses TRBV13 with TRBJ2-7; D possibly corresponds to TRBD2 (5 bases). This CDR3 comprises 16 residues. Trimming took 5 bases from V and 2 from J, leaving 19 bases between them. Looked up from germline, CDR1 is PRHDT and CDR2 is FYEKMQ (reference sequence).

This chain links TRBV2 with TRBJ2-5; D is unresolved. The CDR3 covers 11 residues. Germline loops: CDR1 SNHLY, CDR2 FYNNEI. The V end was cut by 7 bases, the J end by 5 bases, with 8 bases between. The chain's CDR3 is CASTQRETQYF. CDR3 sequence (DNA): TGTGCCAGCACCCAAAGGGAGACCCAGTACTTC.

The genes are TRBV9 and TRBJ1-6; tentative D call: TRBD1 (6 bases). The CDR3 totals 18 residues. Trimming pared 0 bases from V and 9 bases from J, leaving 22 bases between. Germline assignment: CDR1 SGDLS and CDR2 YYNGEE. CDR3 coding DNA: TGTGCCAGCAGCGTAGAGCCCTCAAAGGGGGGGCTTAGTTCACCCCTCCACTTT. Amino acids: CASSVEPSKGGLSSPLHF.

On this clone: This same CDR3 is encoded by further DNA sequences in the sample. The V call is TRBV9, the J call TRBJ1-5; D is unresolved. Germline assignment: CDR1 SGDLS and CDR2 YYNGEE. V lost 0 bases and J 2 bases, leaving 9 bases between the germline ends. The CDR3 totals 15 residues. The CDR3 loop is CASSVGAGGNQPQHF. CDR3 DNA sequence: TGTGCCAGCAGCGTAGGGGCCGGGGGCAATCAGCCCCAGCATTTT.

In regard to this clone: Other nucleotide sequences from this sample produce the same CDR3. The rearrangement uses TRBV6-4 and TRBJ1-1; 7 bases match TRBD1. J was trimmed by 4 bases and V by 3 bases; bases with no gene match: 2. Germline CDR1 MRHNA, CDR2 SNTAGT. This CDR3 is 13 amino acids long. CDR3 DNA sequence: TGTGCCAGCAGTGAGCAGGGGGGCACTGAAGCTTTCTTT. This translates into CASSEQGGTEAFF.

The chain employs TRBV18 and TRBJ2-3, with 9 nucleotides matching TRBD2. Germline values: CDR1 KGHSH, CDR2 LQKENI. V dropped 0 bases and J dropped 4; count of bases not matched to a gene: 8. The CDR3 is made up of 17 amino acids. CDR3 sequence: CASSPPRASGEADTQYF. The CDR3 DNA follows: TGTGCCAGCTCACCACCAAGGGCTAGCGGGGAGGCAGATACGCAGTATTTT.

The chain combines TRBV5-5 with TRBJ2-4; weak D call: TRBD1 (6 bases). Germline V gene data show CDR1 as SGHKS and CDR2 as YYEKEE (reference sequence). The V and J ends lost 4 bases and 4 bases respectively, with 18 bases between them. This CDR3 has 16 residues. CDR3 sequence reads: CASSPFTWDTKNIQYF. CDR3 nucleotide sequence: TGTGCCAGCAGCCCGTTTACCTGGGACACGAAAAACATTCAGTACTTC.

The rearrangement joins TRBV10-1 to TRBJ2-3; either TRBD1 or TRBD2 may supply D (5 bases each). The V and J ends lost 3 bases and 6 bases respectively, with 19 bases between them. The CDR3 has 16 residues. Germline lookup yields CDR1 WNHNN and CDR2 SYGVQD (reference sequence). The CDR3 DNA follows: TGCGCCAGCAGTGATACAGGAGCAAAAAAGCGGGATACGCAGTATTTT. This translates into CASSDTGAKKRDTQYF.

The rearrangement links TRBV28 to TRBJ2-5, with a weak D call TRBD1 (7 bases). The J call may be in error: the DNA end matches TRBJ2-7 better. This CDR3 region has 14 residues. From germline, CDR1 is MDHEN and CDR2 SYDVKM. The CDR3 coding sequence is TGTGCCAGCAGTTTAGGAGGGGGCAACTACGAGCAGTACTTC. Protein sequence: CASSLGGGNYEQYF.